These 29 T cell receptor beta chains were sequenced from one sample in a study of patients and donors after allogeneic stem cell transplantation. Each CDR3 protein gets one entry after TCRdb re-called the RT-PCR reads with MiXCR. This sample has 200,000 to 250,000 distinct CDR3 sequences, with approximately 14% found just once. Sequenced: blood, either unsorted or a sorted T cell fraction (not recorded which). The receptors here all came from a human donor who was either an allogeneic HSCT recipient or a stem cell or donor lymphocyte infusion donor (not recorded which). It is not recorded whose cells these are; they may come from a transplant donor.

V is TRBV11-3 and J is TRBJ2-7; TRBD2 matches at 7 bases. The CDR3 spans 14 residues. Losses at the gene ends were 3 bases for V and 1 base for J; bases not matched to a gene: 3. Germline-derived CDR1 and CDR2 are SGHNT and YENEEA. CDR3 loop: CASSFWRESYEQYF. For the CDR3, the DNA is TGTGCCAGCAGCTTCTGGCGGGAGTCCTACGAGCAGTACTTC.

The table lists this clonotype with many counts. The rearrangement links TRBV7-2 to TRBJ2-5, with TRBD1 matching 9 bases. Germline assignment: CDR1 SGHTA and CDR2 FQGNSA. The CDR3 consists of 13 residues. The junction had 3 bases not matched to a gene; V was cut back by 6 bases and J by 4 bases. The CDR3 loop is CASSYRGPETQYF. In DNA, the CDR3 is TGTGCCAGCAGTTACAGGGGGCCAGAGACCCAGTACTTC. Full variable domain (outside the CDR3, taken from reference TRBV7-2 and TRBJ2-5): GAGVSQSPSNKVTEKGKDVELRCDPISGHTALYWYRQSLGQGLEFLIYFQGNSAPDKSGLPSDRFSAERTGGSVSTLTIQRTQQEDSAVYLCASSYRGPETQYFGPGTRLLVL.

This clonotype was counted a few times. The genes are TRBV2 and TRBJ2-7; possible D gene TRBD2, 5 bases. The germline V gene has CDR1 SNHLY and CDR2 FYNNEI. This CDR3 is 14 amino acids long. Trimming shortened V by 1 base and J by 3 bases, and 10 bases separated the two germline ends. The CDR3 nucleotides are TGTGCCAGCAGTGAAGAACCCGGGGTCTACGAGCAGTACTTC. This codes for CASSEEPGVYEQYF.

V usage is TRBV6-1 and J usage is TRBJ1-1; D gene uncertain. The CDR3 loop spans 11 amino acids. Trimming removed 5 bases from V and 7 bases from J, with 8 bases in between. The V gene's germline CDR1 is MNHNS and CDR2 SASEGT. CDR3 DNA: TGTGCCAGCAGTTGGACCGTTGAAGCTTTCTTT. Amino acids: CASSWTVEAFF.

CDR3 region: CAIRRGQSLNEQYF. The CDR3 DNA reads TGTGCCATCAGGAGGGGACAGTCTCTGAACGAGCAGTACTTC. The chain carries TRBV10-3 and TRBJ2-7; 7 bases fit TRBD1. This CDR3 region has 14 residues. After removal of 6 bases from V and 5 bases from J, the junction contained 10 bases not matched to a gene. Germline lookup yields CDR1 ENHRY and CDR2 SYGVKD.

The CDR3 here is CASIRSGGVGEQYF. In nucleotides, the CDR3 is TGTGCCAGCATCCGATCGGGAGGGGTGGGCGAGCAGTACTTC. The V and J genes are TRBV6-1 and TRBJ2-7, with 8 positions matching TRBD2. This CDR3 has 14 amino acids. Trimming cost V 7 bases and J 6 bases; bases outside gene matches: 11. Germline V gives CDR1 MNHNS, CDR2 SASEGT.

For the CDR3, the DNA is TGCGCCAGCAGCCAAGATCGGGGTAGCCAAAGGTTCGATGAGCAGTTCTTC. This translates into CASSQDRGSQRFDEQFF. The V call is TRBV4-1, the J call TRBJ2-1; the D gene is possibly TRBD2 (5 bases). With 0 bases removed from V and 8 bases from J, the gap between germline ends came to 20 bases. This CDR3 is 17 amino acids long. CDR1 is MGHRA and CDR2 is YSYEKL in the germline V gene.

This clonotype has a count of ten or more. This chain links TRBV7-6 with TRBJ2-2; unclear D gene. V shed 6 bases and J shed 6 bases, with 14 bases lying between them. The CDR3 is 14 residues long. The germline CDR1 and CDR2 sequences are SGHVS and FNYEAQ. In nucleotides, the CDR3 is TGTGCCAGCAGTCCAAGGTCGTGGGCCGGGGAGCTGTTTTTT. The encoded protein is CASSPRSWAGELFF.

This clonotype appeared a few times. This sequence joins TRBV20-1 and TRBJ2-2; 10 nucleotides align to TRBD2. Germline V gene sequence: CDR1 DFQATT, CDR2 SNEGSKA (reference sequence). CDR3 length: 17 amino acids. After removal of 0 bases from V and 5 bases from J, the junction contained 9 bases not matched to a gene. CDR3 in DNA: TGCAGTGCTAGAGATCCAGCGGGGGGGGTGAAAACCGGGGAGCTGTTTTTT. It specifies CSARDPAGGVKTGELFF.

CDR3 nucleotides: TGCAGTGCTAGAGATTCAGGACAGGGAAATTCACCCCTCCACTTT. This translates into CSARDSGQGNSPLHF. The gene calls are TRBV20-1 and TRBJ1-6; 8 bases are a match to TRBD1. The CDR3 totals 15 residues. The ends lost 0 bases at V and 7 bases at J; junction bases unmatched: 5. CDR1 and CDR2 from the germline V gene are DFQATT and SNEGSKA (reference sequence).

This clonotype was picked up a small number of times. The CDR3 sequence is CASSLLETGANVLTF. CDR3 DNA sequence: TGTGCCAGCAGTTTATTGGAGACTGGGGCCAACGTCCTGACTTTC. The chain couples TRBV27 to TRBJ2-6; unclear D gene. V was trimmed by 1 base and J by 2 bases, leaving 6 bases between them. The germline gives CDR1 MNHEY, CDR2 SMNVEV (reference sequence). This CDR3 is built from 15 residues.

V and J are TRBV13 and TRBJ2-3; 14 nucleotides line up with TRBD2. Losses at the gene ends were 5 bases for V and 2 bases for J; bases not matched to a gene: 3. CDR1 is PRHDT and CDR2 is FYEKMQ in the germline V gene (reference sequence). The CDR3 runs 16 residues. CDR3 in DNA: TGTGCCAGCAGCACGGGACTAGCGGGGGACACAGATACGCAGTATTTT. It translates to CASSTGLAGDTDTQYF.

The V and J genes are TRBV5-6 and TRBJ1-2, with D uncertain. The CDR3 loop spans 15 amino acids. In germline, CDR1 is SGHDT, CDR2 YYEEEE. The V and J ends lost 4 bases and 0 bases respectively, with 13 bases between them. The CDR3 spells CASSPIGRPNYGYTF. In DNA form, the CDR3 reads TGTGCCAGCAGCCCAATAGGACGGCCTAACTATGGCTACACCTTC.

This rearrangement joins TRBV4-2 to TRBJ1-6; D not resolved. CDR1 and CDR2 (germline): LGHNA, YNFKEQ. The CDR3 loop spans 12 amino acids. Between the trimmed V and J ends, which lost 1 base and 13 bases, there was a span of 8 bases. The CDR3 region is CASSQAAGPLHF. The CDR3 nucleotides read TGTGCCAGCAGCCAAGCCGCCGGGCCCCTCCACTTT.

This clonotype was counted between two and nine times. The CDR3 sequence is CASSLGAEQYF. CDR3 DNA: TGTGCCAGCAGCCTCGGTGCAGAGCAGTACTTC. The V call is TRBV3-1, the J call TRBJ2-7; no definite D call. V was shortened by 4 bases and J by 7 bases, with 8 bases between the two germline ends. Germline loops: CDR1 LGHDT, CDR2 YNNKEL (reference sequence). CDR3 length: 11 amino acids.

This clonotype was counted many times. In nucleotides, the CDR3 is TGTGCCAGCAGGAACAGGGATCACGGGGAGCTGTTTTTT. Encoded protein: CASRNRDHGELFF. The chain has TRBV6-6 and TRBJ2-2; a possible D gene is TRBD1 (6 bases). The V gene's germline CDR1 is MNHNY and CDR2 SVGAGI (reference sequence). The CDR3 runs 13 residues. Trimming took off 6 bases at V and 7 bases at J, with 12 bases between the two ends.

This clonotype was seen only a few times. The V and J genes are TRBV4-2 and TRBJ1-2, with D possibly being TRBD1 (6 bases). The CDR3 covers 13 residues. Germline V lookup: CDR1 LGHNA, CDR2 YNFKEQ. Trimming took 4 bases from V and 5 from J, leaving 11 bases between them. The DNA for the CDR3 is TGTGCCAGCAGCCCCTCAGGGGAGTATGGCTACACCTTC. It codes for CASSPSGEYGYTF.

This chain connects TRBV20-1 to TRBJ2-5, with D hard to call. In germline, CDR1 is DFQATT, CDR2 SNEGSKA (reference sequence). Trimming cost V 6 bases and J 3 bases, with 14 bases left between them. The CDR3 spans 13 residues. Written as DNA, the CDR3 is TGCAGTGCACCTCACGGGCGAGAAGAGACCCAGTACTTC. It codes for CSAPHGREETQYF.

This chain joins TRBV11-3 and TRBJ1-1; D unresolved. Germline CDR1 is SGHNT and CDR2 is YENEEA. The CDR3 has 13 amino acids. V dropped 4 bases and J dropped 11 bases, with 17 bases sitting between them. The CDR3 DNA follows: TGTGCCAGCAGCTCAACCTCGGGCTTTTTGGCTTTCTTT. Translation: CASSSTSGFLAFF.

The sample holds a few counts of this clonotype. This sequence joins TRBV5-6 and TRBJ2-5; 9 bases are shared with TRBD1. Unmatched junction bases numbered 5, after V lost 0 bases and J lost 5 bases. The CDR3 spans 15 residues. CDR1 and CDR2 (germline): SGHDT, YYEEEE. CDR3 DNA: TGTGCCAGCAGCTTGGAACAGGGGGCTTGGGAGACCCAGTACTTC. Its translation is CASSLEQGAWETQYF. The full variable domain, with the rest looked up from reference TRBV5-6 and TRBJ2-5, is DAGVTQSPTHLIKTRGQQVTLRCSPKSGHDTVSWYQQALGQGPQFIFQYYEEEERQRGNFPDRFSGHQFPNYSSELNVNALLLGDSALYLCASSLEQGAWETQYFGPGTRLLVL.

The rearrangement links TRBV7-9 to TRBJ1-2; D unresolved. Looked up from germline, CDR1 is SEHNR and CDR2 is FQNEAQ (reference sequence). The CDR3 extends over 12 amino acids. V lost 2 bases, J lost 7 bases, and 8 bases lay in between. The DNA of the CDR3 is TGTGCCAGCAGCTTACAGCTTAGTGGCTACACCTTC. This translates into CASSLQLSGYTF.

The table lists this clonotype with a few counts. V is TRBV15 and J is TRBJ2-3; TRBD2 aligns across 8 bases. The J segment lost 0 bases and the V segment lost 5 bases, leaving 4 bases of the junction unmatched. The CDR3 is made up of 15 amino acids. Germline V CDR1 and CDR2: LNHNV, YYDKDF (reference sequence). For the CDR3, the DNA is TGTGCCACCAGCGCGGGGGGCGAGAGCACAGATACGCAGTATTTT. Its protein is CATSAGGESTDTQYF. Looking up the rest from reference TRBV15 and TRBJ2-3 gives the full variable domain: DAMVIQNPRYQVTQFGKPVTLSCSQTLNHNVMYWYQQKSSQAPKLLFHYYDKDFNNEADTPDNFQSRRPNTSFCFLDIRSPGLGDTAMYLCATSAGGESTDTQYFGPGTRLTVL.

The chain couples TRBV20-1 to TRBJ2-5; 9 positions match TRBD1. V trimming: 0 bases; J trimming: 5 bases; junction bases outside the gene matches: 10. The germline CDR1 and CDR2 sequences are DFQATT and SNEGSKA (reference sequence). The CDR3 contains 16 residues. CDR3 nucleotides: TGCAGTGCTAGAGACCTATTTAGGGACAGGGTGGAGACCCAGTACTTC. Translation gives CSARDLFRDRVETQYF.

This clonotype was seen a few times. The genes are TRBV6-1 and TRBJ2-6; maybe TRBD1 (6 bases). The CDR3 is 15 residues long. V lost 5 bases, J lost 2 bases, and 10 bases lay in between. Germline values: CDR1 MNHNS, CDR2 SASEGT. CDR3 in amino acids: CASSLTGTGANVLTF. For the CDR3, the DNA is TGTGCCAGCAGTCTAACAGGGACTGGGGCCAACGTCCTGACTTTC.

This clonotype was counted a few times. CDR3 coding DNA: TGTGCCAGCAGTCAGACAGCGCGAAATTCACCCCTCCACTTT. It translates to CASSQTARNSPLHF. The gene calls are TRBV25-1 and TRBJ1-6; a possible D gene is TRBD1 (5 bases). Germline V gene data show CDR1 as MGHDK and CDR2 as SYGVNS. This CDR3 spans 14 amino acids. Trimming removed 5 bases from V and 7 bases from J, with 12 bases in between.

This clonotype was detected ten times or more. The CDR3 region has the DNA TGTGCCAGCAGCGCGGGGCTCTTAAACACCGGGGAGCTGTTTTTT. Protein: CASSAGLLNTGELFF. This rearrangement joins TRBV7-3 to TRBJ2-2, with D possibly TRBD2 on 6 matching bases. Trimming shortened V by 5 bases and J by 2 bases, and 12 bases separated the two germline ends. Per the germline V gene, CDR1 is SGHTA and CDR2 is FQGTGA. This CDR3 has 15 amino acids.

This clonotype has just a few counts. The rearrangement uses TRBV18 and TRBJ2-3; possible D gene TRBD2, 5 bases. This CDR3 region has 13 residues. Trimming removed 3 bases from V and 7 bases from J, with 11 bases in between. Looked up from germline, CDR1 is KGHSH and CDR2 is LQKENI. CDR3 nucleotides: TGTGCCAGCTCACCCCCGAGCGGAAATACGCAGTATTTT. It specifies CASSPPSGNTQYF.

The chain links TRBV6-2 or TRBV6-3 to TRBJ2-7; 10 nucleotides match TRBD2. CDR3 length: 13 amino acids. The ends lost 7 bases at V and 2 bases at J; junction bases unmatched: 2. Per germline, CDR1 MNHEY and CDR2 SVGEGT. CDR3 coding DNA: TGTGCCAGCATCCTAGCGGGAGCCTACGAGCAGTACTTC. Translation gives CASILAGAYEQYF.

This clonotype was seen ten or more times. The V call is TRBV28, the J call TRBJ1-2, with D unclear. CDR1 is MDHEN and CDR2 is SYDVKM in the germline V gene. This CDR3 comprises 14 residues. Trimming removed 1 base at V and 5 bases at J, with 11 bases between. CDR3 coding DNA: TGTGCCAGCAGTTTATCGAGAACCGAGTATGGCTACACCTTC. Its protein is CASSLSRTEYGYTF.